Listed below are T cell receptor beta chains from one sample, sequenced in a study of blood T cell repertoires in COVID-19. Profiling relied on immunoSEQ multiplex PCR, and the TCRdb table lists in-frame clones only, not all of them. Among roughly 180,000 clones listed, around four fifths were seen once. Sequencing input: PBMCs or T cells enriched from blood (not recorded which). Source of these receptors: a woman aged 45-60 years in a cohort exposed to, infected with or recovered from COVID-19 (not recorded which). Both conserved end residues are trimmed from each CDR3. The order of the fields is J gene, V gene, clone size, CDR3 protein. Clone size appears in some rows only: once, few, many, or a class for an expanded clone.

j_gene: TRBJ2-7; v_gene: TRBV27; abundance: NA; CDR3aa: ASSLRGPTYEQY
j_gene: TRBJ1-5; v_gene: TRBV19; abundance: few; CDR3aa: ASSNDRANQPQH
j_gene: TRBJ2-1; v_gene: TRBV24-1; abundance: NA; CDR3aa: ATSAPDRAKFEQF
j_gene: TRBJ2-7; v_gene: TRBV19; abundance: few; CDR3aa: ASSLTTQGGDEQY
j_gene: TRBJ1-1; v_gene: TRBV6-4; abundance: NA; CDR3aa: ASSERGSDTEAF
j_gene: TRBJ2-2; v_gene: TRBV9; abundance: NA; CDR3aa: ASSVGVQSTGELF
j_gene: TRBJ1-5; v_gene: TRBV28; abundance: NA; CDR3aa: ASTPNGKGVQPQH
j_gene: TRBJ2-5; v_gene: TRBV5-1; abundance: NA; CDR3aa: ASSLRVNQETQY
j_gene: TRBJ1-1; v_gene: TRBV9; abundance: NA; CDR3aa: ASSQGGGGTEAF
j_gene: TRBJ1-6; v_gene: TRBV27; abundance: NA; CDR3aa: ASSLTPMTGNTAPLH
j_gene: TRBJ2-4; v_gene: TRBV7-9; abundance: few; CDR3aa: ASSQSTSVAKNIQY
j_gene: TRBJ2-3; v_gene: TRBV4-1; abundance: NA; CDR3aa: ASSQLAGADTQY
j_gene: TRBJ1-2; v_gene: TRBV5-5; abundance: NA; CDR3aa: ASNRDSSYGYT
j_gene: TRBJ2-5; v_gene: TRBV10-2; abundance: NA; CDR3aa: ASSSPPGQGRETQY
j_gene: TRBJ1-5; v_gene: TRBV2; abundance: NA; CDR3aa: ASSVSRVGEPQH
j_gene: TRBJ1-1; v_gene: TRBV6-5; abundance: NA; CDR3aa: ASSYGRARDTEAF
j_gene: TRBJ1-1; v_gene: TRBV29-1; abundance: NA; CDR3aa: SARGQGGREAF
j_gene: TRBJ2-3; v_gene: TRBV7-8; abundance: few; CDR3aa: ASTLGQSTDTQY
j_gene: TRBJ2-7; v_gene: TRBV7-9; abundance: NA; CDR3aa: ASSRDTSYEQY
j_gene: TRBJ2-3; v_gene: TRBV19; abundance: NA; CDR3aa: ASSIFGTSGGTDTQY
j_gene: TRBJ1-1; v_gene: TRBV3-1/TRBV3-2; abundance: NA; CDR3aa: ASSPWGGTEAF
j_gene: TRBJ2-1; v_gene: TRBV9; abundance: NA; CDR3aa: ASSASGTNYNEQF
j_gene: TRBJ1-5; v_gene: TRBV19; abundance: NA; CDR3aa: ASSATGQANGNQPQH
j_gene: TRBJ2-3; v_gene: TRBV5-3; abundance: NA; CDR3aa: ARSPKLKDREGTDTQY
j_gene: TRBJ2-3; v_gene: TRBV10-2; abundance: once; CDR3aa: ASSGTGGRDTQY
j_gene: TRBJ1-6; v_gene: TRBV6-5; abundance: NA; CDR3aa: ASRTGQHNSPLH
j_gene: TRBJ2-5; v_gene: TRBV5-8; abundance: NA; CDR3aa: ASSLAGGARAETQY
j_gene: TRBJ2-3; v_gene: TRBV13; abundance: NA; CDR3aa: ASSLIVGRVTDTQY
j_gene: TRBJ1-2; v_gene: TRBV28; abundance: NA; CDR3aa: ASSLGPNYGYT